This paragraph reports one TCR beta chain. The data stem from a study of cytomegalovirus exposure and HLA in healthy donors. CDR1 is LNHNV, CDR2 YYDKDF, per germline (reference sequence). The germline V and J ends were trimmed by 1 base and 3 bases, with 10 bases remaining between them. The CDR3 totals 15 residues. The PCR had 60 Vbeta and 13 Jbeta primers. Sequenced by immunoSEQ multiplex PCR; TCRdb stores in-frame clones only, minus some. Altogether 130,000 or so clones are present, 80% being singletons, with the ten largest covering approximately 5%. The sample consisted of PBMCs. This receptor was taken from a man aged 25-45 years in good health and CMV-seronegative. The rearrangement links TRBV15 to TRBJ1-5, with D unclear. CDR3 sequence: CATSRGLGSNQPQHF. The CDR3 DNA reads as TGTGCCACCAGCAGAGGGTTGGGCTCCAATCAGCCCCAGCATTTT.